A selection of T cell receptor beta chains follows, all from one sample in a study of blood T cells in healthy people across ages. TCRdb passed the 5' RACE reads through MiXCR, listing each CDR3 protein once. The table has approximately 690,000 distinct CDR3 sequences, roughly three fifths seen once. Sequencing was carried out using blood. The receptors stem from a man in his 60s in good health. Both conserved end residues are part of each CDR3. The D gene is left open where the match is weak. The size field is filled for only some rows; it gives once, few, many or a size class.

d_call	v_call	clone_size	j_call	cdr3_nt	cdr3_aa
-	TRBV15	few	TRBJ2-7	TGTGCCACCAGCAGAGGACTATCACGTTACGAGCAGTACTTC	CATSRGLSRYEQYF
-	TRBV27	-	TRBJ2-3	TGTGCCAGCAGATTAGGGACTAGCACAGATACGCAGTATTTT	CASRLGTSTDTQYF
-	TRBV10-3	-	TRBJ2-1	TGTGCCATCAGAGGGGATGGTGAGCAGTTCTTC	CAIRGDGEQFF
TRBD1	TRBV6-2/TRBV6-3	-	TRBJ2-1	TGTGCCAGCAGCCCTAGCCTCAGGGGGCTATACAATGAGCAGTTCTTC	CASSPSLRGLYNEQFF
-	TRBV7-9	few	TRBJ1-2	TGTGCCAGCAGCGTCGAGACGCGGGGCTACACCTTC	CASSVETRGYTF
-	TRBV10-3	-	TRBJ1-2	TGTGCCATCAGTGAGTCCCGGACACAGATCTATGGCTACACCTTC	CAISESRTQIYGYTF
-	TRBV7-2	-	TRBJ1-2	TGTGCCAGCAGCTTACAAGGAGGAGCTAACTATGGCTACACCTTC	CASSLQGGANYGYTF
-	TRBV11-2	-	TRBJ2-7	TGTGCCAGCAGCTTCCTCGACGGATACTCCTACGAGCAGTACTTC	CASSFLDGYSYEQYF
-	TRBV7-8	many	TRBJ2-1	TGTGCCAGCAGCCCCGGCACGGGGCCCTGGTATGAGCAGTTCTTC	CASSPGTGPWYEQFF
-	TRBV7-9	-	TRBJ1-1	TGTGCCAGCAGCTTAGTGGGGGGCCCCACTGAAGCTTTCTTT	CASSLVGGPTEAFF
-	TRBV20-1	-	TRBJ2-7	TGCAGTGCTAGAGCCCCGGCAGGGTATACCTACGAGCAGTACTTC	CSARAPAGYTYEQYF
-	TRBV12-5	-	TRBJ2-1	TGTGCTAGTAATACGGGGAGCCCCTACAATGAGCAGTTCTTC	CASNTGSPYNEQFF
-	TRBV6-5	-	TRBJ1-3	TGTGCCAGCCGGCCCGGCGCGGGGGCCTCTGGAAACACCATATATTTT	CASRPGAGASGNTIYF
-	TRBV6-6	-	TRBJ1-5	TGTGCCGCCGGGGAGGTTCAGCCCCAGCATTTT	CAAGEVQPQHF
-	TRBV12-3/TRBV12-4	-	TRBJ1-6	TGTGCCAGCAGGGGCGGGGGCTCCTATAATTCACCCCTCCACTTT	CASRGGGSYNSPLHF
-	TRBV7-2	-	TRBJ1-2	TGTGCCAGCAGCTTATCCCTACATCGAGCGGGCTATGGCTACACCTTC	CASSLSLHRAGYGYTF
TRBD1	TRBV29-1	-	TRBJ1-4	TGCAGCGTCCAACCGGGACAGGGGGACGAAAAACTGTTTTTT	CSVQPGQGDEKLFF
-	TRBV11-2	-	TRBJ2-3	TGTGCCAGCAGCCTGACCCGGGACCCACTGGGGGATACGCAGTATTTT	CASSLTRDPLGDTQYF
TRBD2	TRBV9	-	TRBJ2-5	TGTGCCAGCGGGGGGGGAGAGTACCAAGAGACCCAGTACTTC	CASGGGEYQETQYF
-	TRBV7-9	few	TRBJ1-2	TGTGCCAGCAGCTTCTTGGAGGGGGGCTACACCTTC	CASSFLEGGYTF
-	TRBV29-1	-	TRBJ2-5	TGCAGCGTTGTGGAGGGAAACCAAGAGACCCAGTACTTC	CSVVEGNQETQYF
TRBD1	TRBV5-5	-	TRBJ1-1	TGTGCCAGCAGTCAAGACTGGACAGGGAACACTGAAGCTTTCTTT	CASSQDWTGNTEAFF
-	TRBV20-1	-	TRBJ2-7	TGCAGTGCTGGAAGGGGCCCCACCTACGAGCAGTACTTC	CSAGRGPTYEQYF
-	TRBV7-2	-	TRBJ1-2	TGTGCCAGCAGCTCACGGGCCGGGGGCCTGGGTGGCTACACCTTC	CASSSRAGGLGGYTF
-	TRBV19	few	TRBJ2-1	TGTGCCAGTAGTACCCAGACTAGGAATGAGCAGTTCTTC	CASSTQTRNEQFF
-	TRBV10-3	-	TRBJ2-2	TGTGCCATCAGGGGCGGCCAGAACACCGGGGAGCTGTTTTTT	CAIRGGQNTGELFF
TRBD2	TRBV20-1	-	TRBJ2-1	TGCAGTGCTAGAGAAGCGGGGGGGGTATGGAATGAGCAGTTCTTC	CSAREAGGVWNEQFF
TRBD1	TRBV12-3/TRBV12-4	-	TRBJ2-5	TGTGCCAGCAGTGATACGGGACAGGGGATAAATGAGCAGTACTTC	CASSDTGQGINEQYF
-	TRBV10-3	few	TRBJ2-1	TGTGCCATCAGTGGGAACTCCTACAATGAGCAGTTCTTC	CAISGNSYNEQFF
-	TRBV10-2	-	TRBJ2-1	TGCGCCAGCTACGGGGGGCGCAATGAGCAGTTCTTC	CASYGGRNEQFF
-	TRBV10-3	-	TRBJ1-2	TGTGCCATCAGTGAAACCCACGGGACACTCGATTTCGCTACAATCTATGGCTACACCTTC	CAISETHGTLDFATIYGYTF
TRBD1	TRBV6-5	-	TRBJ2-7	TGTGCCAGCAGTAAAGACAGGGTACCCTACGAGCAGTACTTC	CASSKDRVPYEQYF
-	TRBV20-1	few	TRBJ2-5	TGCAGTGCTAACCACGGGGAGCGGAACCAAGAGACCCAGTACTTC	CSANHGERNQETQYF
-	TRBV27	-	TRBJ2-1	TGTGCCAGCAGTCCTACCCTAGGCCCCTACAATGAGCAGTTCTTC	CASSPTLGPYNEQFF
TRBD2	TRBV15	few	TRBJ2-7	TGTGCCACCAGCAGAGTTCGGGGGGGAGGCGAGCAGTACTTC	CATSRVRGGGEQYF
-	TRBV6-2/TRBV6-3	-	TRBJ1-2	TGTGCCAGCAGTTACTACAGGACGGGCGGCTACACCTTC	CASSYYRTGGYTF
-	TRBV18	few	TRBJ1-1	TGTGCCAGCTCACCGGGCGAAGACACTGAAGCTTTCTTT	CASSPGEDTEAFF
-	TRBV6-6	-	TRBJ2-2	TGTGCCAGCAGGCTAATGGGGGAGCTGTTTTTT	CASRLMGELFF
-	TRBV5-1	few	TRBJ2-5	TGCGCCAGCAGCTTTCTCCCGTCCATGGGGAGAGAGACCCAGTACTTC	CASSFLPSMGRETQYF
-	TRBV4-2	-	TRBJ1-2	TGTGCCAGCAGCCAAAAGCGGGGCCTTGGCTACACCTTC	CASSQKRGLGYTF
TRBD1	TRBV10-3	few	TRBJ2-5	TGTGCCATCAGTGAACGTGGACAGGGGGCGAGGGAGCAGTACTTC	CAISERGQGAREQYF
-	TRBV3-1	-	TRBJ2-1	TGTGCCAGCAGCCAAGGGGGGGCCCGCAATGAGCAGTTCTTC	CASSQGGARNEQFF
-	TRBV6-1	few	TRBJ1-1	TGTGCCAGCAGTGTCTCGTTAAACACTGAAGCTTTCTTT	CASSVSLNTEAFF
-	TRBV27	-	TRBJ2-7	TGTGCCAGCAAAGAGGGACCCACCTACGAGCAGTACTTC	CASKEGPTYEQYF
TRBD1	TRBV4-1	once	TRBJ1-2	TGCGCCAGCAGCCAAGGGACAGGGACTGACTATGGCTACACCTTC	CASSQGTGTDYGYTF
TRBD1	TRBV5-1	-	TRBJ2-7	TGCGCCAGCAGCTTGGGCCCGGGACAGGGGTACGAGCAGTACTTC	CASSLGPGQGYEQYF
-	TRBV4-1	few	TRBJ1-1	TGCGCCAGCAGCCAAGTCCTGACAGCTGCCACTGAAGCTTTCTTT	CASSQVLTAATEAFF
TRBD1	TRBV6-6	-	TRBJ2-5	TGTGCCAGCAGTTTCGTCGGGACAGGAGAGACCCAGTACTTC	CASSFVGTGETQYF
-	TRBV6-6	few	TRBJ2-7	TGTGCCAGCTCCGGGACGAAGGACTACGAGCAGTACTTC	CASSGTKDYEQYF
-	TRBV28	-	TRBJ2-7	TGTGCCAGCAGCTCTCCGGCAGGGAGCTCCTACGAGCAGTACTTC	CASSSPAGSSYEQYF
TRBD2	TRBV20-1	-	TRBJ2-3	TGCAGTGCTAGTCAACTAGCGGGAGGGGGCACAGATACGCAGTATTTT	CSASQLAGGGTDTQYF